This T cell receptor (beta chain) was captured by sequencing in a study of blood T cell repertoires in COVID-19. The germline V gene has CDR1 MNHEY and CDR2 SVGAGI. The ends were cut back, 2 bases at V and 4 bases at J, with 10 bases in the middle. The CDR3 totals 14 residues. Donors of Cohort 3 who recovered were those that had two negative PCRs, clearance, or symptom resolution. Profiling relied on immunoSEQ multiplex PCR, and the TCRdb table lists in-frame clones only, not all of them. The data hold around 190,000 clones, with approximately 84% observed a single time. This rearrangement joins TRBV6-5 to TRBJ2-3; D perhaps matches TRBD2 (6 bases). What was sequenced was PBMCs or T cells enriched from blood (not recorded which). The sequence came from a woman in her 30s who had recovered from COVID-19. The CDR3 DNA follows: TGTGCCAGCAGTTACGGCGGGATGGCAGATACGCAGTATTTT. Protein product: CASSYGGMADTQYF.